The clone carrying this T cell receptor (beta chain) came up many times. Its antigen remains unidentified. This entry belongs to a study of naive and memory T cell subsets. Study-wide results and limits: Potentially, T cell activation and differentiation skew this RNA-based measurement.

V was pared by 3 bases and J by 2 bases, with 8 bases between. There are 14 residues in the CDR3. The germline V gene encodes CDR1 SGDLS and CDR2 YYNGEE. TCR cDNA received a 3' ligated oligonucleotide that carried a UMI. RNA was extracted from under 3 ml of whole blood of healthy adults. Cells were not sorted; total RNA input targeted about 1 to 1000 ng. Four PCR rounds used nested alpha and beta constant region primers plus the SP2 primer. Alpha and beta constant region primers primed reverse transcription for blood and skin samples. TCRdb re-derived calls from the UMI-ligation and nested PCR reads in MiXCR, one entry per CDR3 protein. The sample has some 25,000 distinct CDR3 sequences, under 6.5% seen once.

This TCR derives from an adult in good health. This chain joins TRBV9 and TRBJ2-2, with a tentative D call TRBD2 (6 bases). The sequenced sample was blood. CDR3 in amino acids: CASSGTTNTGELFF. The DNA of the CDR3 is TGTGCCAGCAGCGGGACTACCAACACCGGGGAGCTGTTTTTT.